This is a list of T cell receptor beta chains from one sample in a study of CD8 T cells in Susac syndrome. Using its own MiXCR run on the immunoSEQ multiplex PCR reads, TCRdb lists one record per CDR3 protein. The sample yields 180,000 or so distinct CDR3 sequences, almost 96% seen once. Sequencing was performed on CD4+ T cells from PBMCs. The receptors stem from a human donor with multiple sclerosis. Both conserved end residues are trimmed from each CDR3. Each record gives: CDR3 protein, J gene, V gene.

CDR3 protein: SVVLSGTNEQY
J gene: TRBJ2-7
V gene: TRBV29-1

CDR3 protein: ASSWTGYSPLH
J gene: TRBJ1-6
V gene: TRBV12-3/TRBV12-4

CDR3 protein: SGPLGQETQY
J gene: TRBJ2-5
V gene: TRBV20-1

CDR3 protein: AWSPQLETQY
J gene: TRBJ2-5
V gene: TRBV30

CDR3 protein: ASSTDSAGYGYT
J gene: TRBJ1-2
V gene: TRBV19

CDR3 protein: ASSLEDSAYEQY
J gene: TRBJ2-7
V gene: TRBV7-2

CDR3 protein: SARVYGDGYT
J gene: TRBJ1-2
V gene: TRBV20-1

CDR3 protein: ATSRTEFTEQY
J gene: TRBJ2-7
V gene: TRBV24-1

CDR3 protein: ASSFDRLGGYT
J gene: TRBJ1-2
V gene: TRBV5-1

CDR3 protein: ASSHQSWEETQY
J gene: TRBJ2-5
V gene: TRBV14

CDR3 protein: ASSPAWNTEAF
J gene: TRBJ1-1
V gene: TRBV12-3/TRBV12-4

CDR3 protein: ASGLDGSRYGYT
J gene: TRBJ1-2
V gene: TRBV12-5

CDR3 protein: ASSRLGGNYGYT
J gene: TRBJ1-2
V gene: TRBV14

CDR3 protein: AKGGGTNEKLF
J gene: TRBJ1-4
V gene: TRBV9

CDR3 protein: SAGGPRNTEAF
J gene: TRBJ1-1
V gene: TRBV20-1

CDR3 protein: ATRDRATYYEQY
J gene: TRBJ2-7
V gene: TRBV19

CDR3 protein: SAGYIATNEKLF
J gene: TRBJ1-4
V gene: TRBV20-1

CDR3 protein: ASRDAGDGYT
J gene: TRBJ1-2
V gene: TRBV7-2

CDR3 protein: ASSRDPRGNQPQH
J gene: TRBJ1-5
V gene: TRBV3-1

CDR3 protein: ASSNGDSAVYEQY
J gene: TRBJ2-7
V gene: TRBV5-1

CDR3 protein: ASSPPGAGKAETQY
J gene: TRBJ2-5
V gene: TRBV18

CDR3 protein: ASTPPQGPGLNTEAF
J gene: TRBJ1-1
V gene: TRBV5-6

CDR3 protein: SARWGTHYYEQY
J gene: TRBJ2-7
V gene: TRBV20-1

CDR3 protein: SANRETQY
J gene: TRBJ2-5
V gene: TRBV20-1